This TCR beta chain was sequenced in a study of T cell responses to AZD1222 COVID-19 vaccine. Notes on the study in general: Breadth and depth of Spike-specific TCRs rose after two AZD1222 doses. Reports say nearly half of spike-specific TCRs go after unmutated variant regions. In all cases, repertoires were sampled only after the peak T cell response.

Generated by immunoSEQ multiplex PCR, the TCRdb table keeps only in-frame clones and is missing some. This sample has more than 15,000 clones, with less than 90% found just once. A remark on this clone: Its antigen is currently unknown.

The CDR3 loop spans 13 amino acids. The germline CDR1 and CDR2 sequences are SGHRS and YFSETQ. V shed 5 bases and J shed 5 bases, with 8 bases lying between them. Specimen: peripheral blood, collected 28 days after the second AZD1222 dose. The chain couples TRBV5-1 to TRBJ2-6; D uncertain. This TCR derives from an adult who received the AZD1222 COVID-19 vaccine. The CDR3 DNA is TGCGCCAGCAGGGTCGGAAGGGCCAACGTCCTGACTTTC. Amino acids: CASRVGRANVLTF. The full variable domain, with the rest looked up from reference TRBV5-1 and TRBJ2-6, is KAGVTQTPRYLIKTRGQQVTLSCSPISGHRSVSWYQQTPGQGLQFLFEYFSETQRNKGNFPGRFSGRQFSNSRSEMNVSTLELGDSALYLCASRVGRANVLTFGAGSRLTVL.